This TCR beta chain was identified in a study of shared clonotypes between healthy human individuals. General study results and limits: Only blood samples were collected, and tissue repertoires likely differ.

This clone was seen a single time. Its specificity is not known. Sequenced by immunoSEQ multiplex PCR; TCRdb stores in-frame clones only, minus some. The table shows 2 million to 2.5 million clones, with approximately 96% occurring only once. In germline, CDR1 is SGHRS, CDR2 YFSETQ. CDR3 length equals 15 residues. V lost 1 base to trimming and J lost 2 bases; unmatched junction nucleotides: 5. Sequenced: naive CD4+ T cells sorted from blood. Subset described: CD45RA+ positively selected. The V call is TRBV5-1, the J call TRBJ2-5; 7 positions match TRBD1. This TCR derives from a man aged 18 to 35 in good health. The chain's CDR3 is CASSLYGTEQETQYF. The CDR3 nucleotides are TGCGCCAGCAGCTTGTACGGGACAGAGCAAGAGACCCAGTACTTC.